This TCR beta chain was captured by sequencing in a study of beta chain features in type 1 diabetes. Study summary: Patient and healthy donor groups were alike in age, gender and cell yields. The study, taken as a whole, reports: Sampled from patients, naive, central memory and Treg TCRB repertoires appeared more similar than those sampled from healthy donors. A moderate, significant TCRB CDR3 shortening appeared in type 1 diabetes across four CD4+ subsets.

V was cut by 0 bases and J by 1 base, with 6 bases left in between. The CDR3 length is 14 residues. Germline V gene data show CDR1 as KGHSH and CDR2 as LQKENI. This clone was observed a few times. Its antigen is not known. At the DNA level, this CDR3 is encoded by other sequences in the same sample as well. Every isolated RNA sample was fully reverse transcribed, so sequencing captured expressed TCRB transcripts. The method was immunoSEQ multiplex PCR; TCRdb's version includes in-frame clones alone and lacks a portion of them. The sample holds some 180,000 clones, around 13% seen once. The V gene is TRBV18, the J gene TRBJ2-5; D is uncertain. Input material: central memory CD4+ T cells from blood. This receptor was identified in a woman younger than 30 in good health. The CDR3 sequence: CASSPPSLQETQYF. CDR3 bases: TGTGCCAGCTCACCACCCTCTCTCCAAGAGACCCAGTACTTC.